A selection of T cell receptor beta chains follows, all from one sample in a study of blood T cell repertoires in COVID-19. Clones were read by immunoSEQ multiplex PCR, and TCRdb kept only the in-frame ones, dropping some. The table includes 200,000 to 300,000 clones, around nine tenths detected once. The sample taken for sequencing was peripheral blood. These receptors were obtained from a woman aged 40 to 50 who had recovered from COVID-19. Each CDR3 is given with its conserved first and last residue. A D gene is named only where the DNA matches it firmly. Size tells how often a clone was seen (once, few, many) or the class of an expanded clone, and some rows leave it out.

V gene	clone size	J gene	D gene	CDR3 DNA	CDR3 protein
TRBV7-9	-	TRBJ2-5	TRBD2	TGTGCCAGCAGCGGGGGAGGGGAGACCCAGTACTTC	CASSGGGETQYF
TRBV4-1	-	TRBJ1-4	-	TGCGCCAGCAGCCAAGAGGGCAGGAAAGCTGAAAAACTGTTTTTT	CASSQEGRKAEKLFF
TRBV14	-	TRBJ1-2	-	TGTGCCAGCAGCCACCGGGGGATTTCGGGAGGCTACACCTTC	CASSHRGISGGYTF
TRBV6-1	-	TRBJ1-1	-	TGTGCCAGCAGTGAACTAGGTGCTTTCTTT	CASSELGAFF
TRBV29-1	-	TRBJ2-3	-	TGCAGCGTTGAACGCGGGACCCGTGGTCCCGAGTCCCCGGATACGCAGTATTTT	CSVERGTRGPESPDTQYF
TRBV30	-	TRBJ1-6	-	TGTGCCTGGTCCGGACAGAGCTCCTATAATTCACCCCTCCACTTT	CAWSGQSSYNSPLHF
TRBV27	-	TRBJ1-5	-	TGTGCCAGCAGCCTAGTAAGTGGGTCGCGGCAGCCCCAGCATTTT	CASSLVSGSRQPQHF
TRBV9	-	TRBJ1-3	-	TGTGCCAGCAGCCCCAGATGGAGCTCTGGAAACACCATATATTTT	CASSPRWSSGNTIYF
TRBV5-1	-	TRBJ1-1	TRBD1	TGCGCCAGCAGCTACGACCCAGGGGGCCCTGAAGCTTTCTTT	CASSYDPGGPEAFF
TRBV30	-	TRBJ2-1	-	TGTGCCGCGGGGCTAAGTCACAATGAGCAGTTCTTC	CAAGLSHNEQFF
TRBV7-9	once	TRBJ2-3	TRBD2	TGTGCCAGCAGAAACCTAGCGGGAGGGCCCGATACGCAGTATTTT	CASRNLAGGPDTQYF
TRBV3-1/TRBV3-2	-	TRBJ1-4	TRBD1	TGTGCCAGCGGATCCAGGGGGCGCGAAAAACTGTTTTTT	CASGSRGREKLFF
TRBV11-2	-	TRBJ1-5	TRBD1	TGTGCCAGCAGCCTAGGGGACAGAAAGAATCAGCCCCAGCATTTT	CASSLGDRKNQPQHF
TRBV15	-	TRBJ1-2	-	TGTGCCACCAGCAGCCCAGGGCTCCCAAACTATGGCTACACCTTC	CATSSPGLPNYGYTF
TRBV5-1	-	TRBJ1-5	-	TGCGCCAGCAGCTGGGGGCAGGGTGGTCAGCCCCAGCATTTT	CASSWGQGGQPQHF
TRBV6-5	once	TRBJ1-5	-	TGTGCCAGCAGTTACGGCGGTAGGCCCGATCAGCCCCAGCATTTT	CASSYGGRPDQPQHF
TRBV4-1	-	TRBJ2-2	TRBD2	TGCGCCAGCAGCGAGACTAGCGGAGGTAACACCGGGGAGCTGTTTTTT	CASSETSGGNTGELFF
TRBV15	-	TRBJ1-6	-	TGTGCCACCAGCAGGGCCCGGGGGGGCCAATTTGCACCCCTCCACTTT	CATSRARGGQFAPLHF
TRBV5-6	-	TRBJ2-2	TRBD2	TGTGCCAGCAGCTTTTTACTAGCGGGAGTTACCGGGGAGCTGTTTTTT	CASSFLLAGVTGELFF
TRBV6-2/TRBV6-3	-	TRBJ1-1	-	TGTGCCAGCAGTTACCCAGTGAGGAACGCTTTCTTT	CASSYPVRNAFF
TRBV19	-	TRBJ1-1	TRBD1	TGTGCCAGTAGGGGCGACAGGGGGACTGAAGCTTTCTTT	CASRGDRGTEAFF
TRBV2	-	TRBJ1-1	-	TGTGCCAGCGACGGCAGGGAGAACACTGAAGCTTTCTTT	CASDGRENTEAFF
TRBV11-2	-	TRBJ2-3	-	TGTGCCAGCAGCTTAGAGATTTGGTGGGAGACGGCCGATACGCAGTATTTT	CASSLEIWWETADTQYF
TRBV15	-	TRBJ1-2	-	TGTGCCACCAGCAGAGGGCAGGACTATGGCTACACCTTC	CATSRGQDYGYTF
TRBV11-3	-	TRBJ2-3	TRBD2	TGTGCCAGCAGCGCCGGACTAGCGGCCACAGATACGCAGTATTTT	CASSAGLAATDTQYF
TRBV27	-	TRBJ1-1	-	TGTGCCAGCAGTGGGTGGGCCAACAACACTGAAGCTTTCTTT	CASSGWANNTEAFF
TRBV4-1	-	TRBJ2-2	TRBD2	TGCGCCAGCAGCCAAGATGCTAGCGGGGGCACCGGGGAGCTGTTTTTT	CASSQDASGGTGELFF
TRBV12-3/TRBV12-4	-	TRBJ1-4	-	TGTGCCAGCAGTTTAGGGTCCGACTGGTTTTTT	CASSLGSDWFF
TRBV7-9	-	TRBJ2-5	TRBD2	TGTGCCAGCAGCCCACCGAGCGGGAGGGTAGAGACCCAGTACTTC	CASSPPSGRVETQYF
TRBV29-1	-	TRBJ2-1	TRBD2	TGCAGCGTTGAAGATAGGACTAGCGGGAGGGCCTTGTACAATGAGCAGTTCTTC	CSVEDRTSGRALYNEQFF
TRBV30	-	TRBJ2-6	TRBD1	TGTGCCTGGAGAGGGAGAGAGACAGGGGGAAACTCTGGGGCCAACGTCCTGACTTTC	CAWRGRETGGNSGANVLTF
TRBV7-9	once	TRBJ1-3	-	TGTGCCAGCAGCTTACTGGGCCTACACTCTGGAAACACCATATATTTT	CASSLLGLHSGNTIYF
TRBV30	-	TRBJ2-7	TRBD2	TGTGCCTGGAGCCCCACTAGCGGACCCTACGAGCAGTACTTC	CAWSPTSGPYEQYF
TRBV4-2	once	TRBJ2-3	TRBD2	TGTGCCAGCAGCCCCACATCCGGGACTAGCGGGAGAAGGGATACGCAGTATTTT	CASSPTSGTSGRRDTQYF
TRBV11-2	few	TRBJ1-2	-	TGTGCCAGCAGCTTAGTCGGCGGCATTAACTATGGCTACACCTTC	CASSLVGGINYGYTF
TRBV12-5	-	TRBJ2-2	-	TGTGCTAGTGGTCCCCGTAACACCGGGGAGCTGTTTTTT	CASGPRNTGELFF
TRBV6-6	-	TRBJ2-7	TRBD2	TGTGCCAGCAGCCGACGGGGGGGACTAGCGGGAAGAGGCCCCTCCTACGAGCAGTACTTC	CASSRRGGLAGRGPSYEQYF
TRBV11-3	-	TRBJ2-1	TRBD2	TGTGCCAGCAGCTTAGATCGGGGGGGAGTCCCCTACAATGAGCAGTTCTTC	CASSLDRGGVPYNEQFF
TRBV7-9	-	TRBJ1-3	-	TGTGCCAGCAGCTTAGTAGTCTCTGGAAACACCATATATTTT	CASSLVVSGNTIYF
TRBV5-6	-	TRBJ2-2	TRBD1	TGTGCCAGCAGCTTGGCCGGGACAGGGGGCACCGGGGAGCTGTTTTTT	CASSLAGTGGTGELFF
TRBV9	once	TRBJ2-2	TRBD2	TGTGCCAGCAGCCCTCTAGCGGGAGGGGGCGGGGAGCTGTTTTTT	CASSPLAGGGGELFF
TRBV5-6	few	TRBJ2-1	TRBD2	TGTGCCAGCAGCTTCCTAGCGGGACCCAGCTCCTACAATGAGCAGTTCTTC	CASSFLAGPSSYNEQFF
TRBV19	few	TRBJ2-7	-	TGTGCCAGCGGCGCGGCCATGACCTACGAGCAGTACTTC	CASGAAMTYEQYF
TRBV11-2	-	TRBJ2-7	TRBD2	TGTGCCAGCAGCCTCACACTAGCGGGAGGGCCACTCGAGCAGTACTTC	CASSLTLAGGPLEQYF
TRBV9	-	TRBJ1-6	TRBD1	TGTGCCAGCAGCACCGAGACAGGGGATAATTCACCCCTCCACTTT	CASSTETGDNSPLHF
TRBV19	-	TRBJ2-7	-	TGTGCCAGTAGTAGCGGTCAGAGCCCCTACGAGCAGTACTTC	CASSSGQSPYEQYF
TRBV7-9	few	TRBJ1-1	TRBD1	TGTGCCAGCAGCTTAGGGACAGGGGCAGGTAGGAACACTGAAGCTTTCTTT	CASSLGTGAGRNTEAFF
TRBV5-1	-	TRBJ2-7	TRBD2	TGCGCCAGCAGCCCGGGACTAGGGGCCTACGAGCAGTACTTC	CASSPGLGAYEQYF
TRBV18	-	TRBJ1-2	-	TGTGCCAGCTCACCAAGTTCGGGGGACTATGGCTACACCTTC	CASSPSSGDYGYTF
TRBV14	-	TRBJ2-2	TRBD2	TGTGCCAGCAGCCAAGGGCTAGCGGCCGGGGAGCTGTTTTTT	CASSQGLAAGELFF
TRBV10-3	-	TRBJ1-2	TRBD1	TGTGCCGCAAAACCGGGACAGGGGGCTTCGGGCTATGGCTACACCTTC	CAAKPGQGASGYGYTF
TRBV4-2	once	TRBJ2-3	-	TGTGCCAGCAGCCCCCCTCCCTCGTTCACAGATACGCAGTATTTT	CASSPPPSFTDTQYF
TRBV4-3	-	TRBJ2-1	TRBD2	TGCGCCAGCAGCCAAGGGGGGGGGAGCGATGAGCAGTTCTTC	CASSQGGGSDEQFF
TRBV7-9	-	TRBJ1-2	TRBD1	TGTGCCAGCAGCACCACCGGGACAGGGCGGGGCTATGGCTACACCTTC	CASSTTGTGRGYGYTF
TRBV9	-	TRBJ2-1	TRBD2	TGTGCCAGCAGCGCCCGGACTAGCGCGGGGGAGCAGTTCTTC	CASSARTSAGEQFF
TRBV18	-	TRBJ1-2	-	TGTGCCAGCTCACCAGGGGCCGCGGCGGGGTTTGGCTACACCTTC	CASSPGAAAGFGYTF